This T cell receptor beta chain was identified during a study of CD8 T cells in ankylosing spondylitis. Each CDR3 protein is one row after TCRdb ran MiXCR on the 5' RACE reads. The table has about 840,000 distinct CDR3 sequences, 10% to 15% seen once. The length of the CDR3 is 13 residues. The V and J ends lost 2 bases and 7 bases respectively, with 12 bases between them. The V gene's germline CDR1 is SGHRS and CDR2 YFSETQ. Findings and limits, study-wide: A TCR beta motif of roughly eight highly homologous variants appeared characteristic of ankylosing spondylitis blood.

This clonotype was observed many times. Its target is unknown. The specimen sequenced was blood, either unsorted or a sorted T cell fraction (not recorded which). V usage is TRBV5-1 and J usage is TRBJ1-1; tentative D call: TRBD1 (5 bases). The source is a male donor with ankylosing spondylitis. CDR3 region: CASSFDRGIEAFF. As DNA, the CDR3 is TGCGCCAGCAGCTTTGATAGGGGAATTGAAGCTTTCTTT.